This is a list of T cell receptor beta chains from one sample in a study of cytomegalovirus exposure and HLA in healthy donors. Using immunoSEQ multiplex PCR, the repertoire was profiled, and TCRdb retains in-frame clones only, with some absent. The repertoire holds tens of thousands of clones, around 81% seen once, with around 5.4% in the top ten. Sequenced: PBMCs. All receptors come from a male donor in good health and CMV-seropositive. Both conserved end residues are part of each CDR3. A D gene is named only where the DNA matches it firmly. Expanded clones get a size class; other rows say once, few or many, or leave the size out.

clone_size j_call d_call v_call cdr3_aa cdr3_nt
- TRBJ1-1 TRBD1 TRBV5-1 CASSSPLIGGRLNTEAFF TGCGCCAGCAGCTCCCCCCTTATAGGGGGCCGTTTGAACACTGAAGCTTTCTTT
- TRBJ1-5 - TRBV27 CASTNTGLGQPQHF TGTGCCAGCACCAACACAGGGTTAGGTCAGCCCCAGCATTTT
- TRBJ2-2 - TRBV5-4 CASSLRWTGELFF TGTGCCAGCAGCTTGCGGTGGACCGGGGAGCTGTTTTTT
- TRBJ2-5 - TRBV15 CATSTSDGETQYF TGTGCCACCAGCACAAGCGATGGAGAGACCCAGTACTTC
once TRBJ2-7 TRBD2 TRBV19 CASMSAGASYEQYF TGTGCCAGTATGTCTGCGGGAGCCTCCTACGAGCAGTACTTC
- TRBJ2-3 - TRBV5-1 CASSLQGGGTDTQYF TGCGCCAGCAGCCTCCAGGGGGGAGGCACAGATACGCAGTATTTT
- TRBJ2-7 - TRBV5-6 CASSLVHQRLYEQYF TGTGCCAGCAGCTTGGTTCATCAGCGGCTCTACGAGCAGTACTTC
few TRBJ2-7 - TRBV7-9 CASSLGRVDEQYF TGTGCCAGCAGCTTAGGCAGGGTAGACGAGCAGTACTTC
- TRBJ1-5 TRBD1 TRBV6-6 CASSWTGGHQPQHF TGTGCCAGCAGCTGGACAGGGGGCCATCAGCCCCAGCATTTT
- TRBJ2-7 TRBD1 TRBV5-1 CASSRDRPNSYEQYF TGCGCCAGCAGTCGGGACAGGCCAAACTCCTACGAGCAGTACTTC
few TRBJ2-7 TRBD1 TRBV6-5 CASSSADRGLNEQYF TGTGCCAGCAGTTCCGCGGACAGGGGGCTGAACGAGCAGTACTTC
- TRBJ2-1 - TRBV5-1 CASSLLGRSDEQFF TGCGCCAGCAGCTTGCTAGGGAGATCCGATGAGCAGTTCTTC
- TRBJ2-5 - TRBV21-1 CASSNGRETQYF TGTGCCAGCAGCAATGGGAGGGAGACCCAGTACTTC
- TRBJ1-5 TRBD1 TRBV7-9 CASSQSYGDRYNQPQHF TGTGCCAGCAGCCAGTCCTACGGGGACAGGTACAATCAGCCCCAGCATTTT
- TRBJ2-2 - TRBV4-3 CASSQDHRGTGELFF TGCGCCAGCAGCCAAGATCATCGGGGCACCGGGGAGCTGTTTTTT
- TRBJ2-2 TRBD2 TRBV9 CASSVTRLAGQGELFF TGTGCCAGCAGCGTCACCCGATTAGCGGGGCAAGGGGAGCTGTTTTTT
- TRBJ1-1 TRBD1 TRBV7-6 CASRDRGFTEAFF TGTGCCAGCAGGGACAGGGGCTTCACTGAAGCTTTCTTT
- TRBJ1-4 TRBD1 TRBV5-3 CARSGPGQGRWKLFF TGTGCCAGAAGCGGACCGGGACAGGGGCGCTGGAAACTGTTTTTT
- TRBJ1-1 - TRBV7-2 CASSQGHLNTEAFF TGTGCCAGCAGCCAGGGACACCTGAACACTGAAGCTTTCTTT
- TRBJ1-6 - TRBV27 CASGHSPLHF TGTGCCAGCGGGCATTCACCCCTCCACTTT
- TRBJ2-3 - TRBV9 CASSSNTDTQYF TGTGCCAGCAGCTCAAACACAGATACGCAGTATTTT
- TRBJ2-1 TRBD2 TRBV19 CASSLAGGANEQFF TGTGCCAGTAGTTTAGCGGGGGGGGCGAATGAGCAGTTCTTC
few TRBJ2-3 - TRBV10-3 CAIRPGRTGEEDTQYF TGTGCCATCAGGCCTGGGAGAACGGGAGAGGAAGATACGCAGTATTTT
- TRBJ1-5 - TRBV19 CASSIGQVVPQHF TGTGCCAGTAGTATAGGGCAGGTGGTACCCCAGCATTTT
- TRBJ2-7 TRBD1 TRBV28 CASSPGTGVNEQYF TGTGCCAGCAGCCCCGGGACAGGGGTCAACGAGCAGTACTTC
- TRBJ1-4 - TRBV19 CASSIWGQGWEKLFF TGTGCCAGTAGTATCTGGGGGCAGGGCTGGGAAAAACTGTTTTTT
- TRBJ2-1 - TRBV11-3 CASSLAGSSYNEQFF TGTGCCAGCAGCTTGGCTGGGAGCTCCTACAATGAGCAGTTCTTC
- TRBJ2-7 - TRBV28 CASSFSDSRQQYF TGTGCCAGCAGTTTCTCAGACAGTCGTCAGCAGTACTTC
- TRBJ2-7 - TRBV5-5 CASSWQGYEQYF TGTGCCAGCAGCTGGCAGGGATACGAGCAGTACTTC
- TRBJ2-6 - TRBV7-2 CASSLDRANVLTF TGTGCCAGCAGCTTGGACAGGGCCAACGTCCTGACTTTC
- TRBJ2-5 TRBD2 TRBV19 CASSRGGPGETQYF TGTGCCAGTAGTAGGGGAGGGCCGGGAGAGACCCAGTACTTC
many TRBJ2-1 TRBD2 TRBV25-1 CASTALGTSGTDNEQFF TGTGCCAGCACCGCACTCGGGACTAGCGGGACTGACAATGAGCAGTTCTTC
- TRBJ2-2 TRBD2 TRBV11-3 CASSLLAGLSNTGELFF TGTGCCAGCAGCTTACTGGCGGGACTATCGAACACCGGGGAGCTGTTTTTT
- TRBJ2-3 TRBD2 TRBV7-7 CASSSGLAGTDTQYF TGTGCTAGCAGTTCGGGACTAGCGGGCACAGATACGCAGTATTTT
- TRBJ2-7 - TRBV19 CAVGPSYEQYF TGTGCCGTGGGGCCCTCCTACGAGCAGTACTTC
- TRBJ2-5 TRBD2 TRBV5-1 CASSSGTSEETQYF TGCGCCAGCAGTTCCGGGACTAGCGAAGAGACCCAGTACTTC
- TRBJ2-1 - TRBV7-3 CASSPDPGSLRPYNEQFF TGTGCCAGCAGCCCCGATCCGGGGTCGCTGAGGCCCTACAATGAGCAGTTCTTC
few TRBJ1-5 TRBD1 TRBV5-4 CASSRDRVDQPQHF TGTGCCAGCAGCCGGGACAGGGTAGATCAGCCCCAGCATTTT
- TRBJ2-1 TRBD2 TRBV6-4 CASSEFSGSVYNEQFF TGTGCCAGCAGTGAATTCAGCGGGAGTGTCTACAATGAGCAGTTCTTC
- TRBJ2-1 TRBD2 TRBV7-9 CASSLVAGGPNEQFF TGTGCCAGCAGCTTAGTTGCGGGGGGCCCCAATGAGCAGTTCTTC
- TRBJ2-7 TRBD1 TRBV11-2 CASSNPDRGFYEQYF TGTGCCAGCAGCAACCCGGACAGGGGGTTCTACGAGCAGTACTTC
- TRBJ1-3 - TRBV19 CASSPAGSPFGNTIYF TGTGCCAGTAGCCCCGCAGGCTCGCCCTTCGGAAACACCATATATTTT
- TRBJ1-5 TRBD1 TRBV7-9 CASSPTGGRNQPQHF TGTGCCAGCAGCCCCACAGGGGGTCGAAATCAGCCCCAGCATTTT
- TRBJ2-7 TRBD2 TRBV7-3 CASSFSSGYRYEQYF TGTGCCAGCAGCTTCTCTAGCGGGTATCGCTACGAACAGTACTTC
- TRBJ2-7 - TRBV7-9 CASSAPRGAGEQYF TGTGCCAGCAGCGCGCCCCGGGGGGCTGGCGAGCAGTACTTC
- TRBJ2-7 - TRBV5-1 CASSLPGHEQYF TGCGCCAGCAGCCTGCCAGGCCACGAGCAGTACTTC
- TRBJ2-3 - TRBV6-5 CASSSSGADTQYF TGTGCCAGCAGTTCCTCAGGGGCAGATACGCAGTATTTT
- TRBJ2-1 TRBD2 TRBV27 CASSLGAAGGGYEQFF TGTGCCAGCAGTCTGGGGGCAGCGGGAGGAGGATATGAGCAGTTCTTC
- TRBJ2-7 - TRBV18 CASSLIRRATYEQYF TGTGCCAGCTCACTCATACGCAGGGCCACCTACGAGCAGTACTTC
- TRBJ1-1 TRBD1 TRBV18 CASSRGTGTTEAFF TGTGCCAGCTCACGCGGGACAGGTACTACTGAAGCTTTCTTT
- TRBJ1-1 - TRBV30 CAWGGDGMNTEAFF TGTGCCTGGGGAGGGGACGGGATGAACACTGAAGCTTTCTTT